These T cell receptor beta chains were read from a single sample in a study of cytomegalovirus exposure and HLA in healthy donors. TCRdb keeps only in-frame clones here, not all; method: immunoSEQ multiplex PCR. The repertoire has 150,000 to 200,000 clones, 85% to 90% of them found once; the top ten carry approximately 2%. Sequenced: PBMCs. These TCRs come from a woman under 30 in good health and CMV-seronegative. Both conserved end residues are part of each CDR3. The D gene is left open where the match is weak. A clone size is listed for some rows: how often the clone was seen (once, few, many), or a class if it is expanded.

>few|TRBJ2-2|TRBV6-4|-
CASSEGGDTGELFF
TGTGCCAGCAGTGAAGGCGGAGACACCGGGGAGCTGTTTTTT
>-|TRBJ1-2|TRBV6-1|TRBD1
CASSEMSGQAYGYTF
TGTGCCAGCAGTGAAATGAGTGGACAGGCCTATGGCTACACCTTC
>-|TRBJ2-1|TRBV5-4|-
CASSADAQSGYNEQFF
TGTGCCAGCAGCGCTGACGCACAGTCCGGTTACAATGAGCAGTTCTTC
>few|TRBJ1-2|TRBV27|TRBD1
CASKQGASGYTF
TGTGCCAGCAAACAGGGGGCCTCTGGCTACACCTTC
>-|TRBJ2-1|TRBV27|TRBD2
CASSLSTSGSDEQFF
TGTGCCAGCAGTTTATCGACTAGCGGGAGTGATGAGCAGTTCTTC
>-|TRBJ2-5|TRBV5-1|-
CASSWEGGLETQYF
TGCGCCAGCAGCTGGGAGGGGGGGCTGGAGACCCAGTACTTC
>-|TRBJ2-7|TRBV27|-
CASSLRGLSYEQYF
TGTGCCAGCAGTTTAAGGGGTCTCTCCTACGAGCAGTACTTC
>-|TRBJ2-2|TRBV29-1|TRBD1
CSVEDWGQGAGELFF
TGCAGCGTTGAAGATTGGGGACAGGGGGCCGGGGAGCTGTTTTTT
>few|TRBJ1-1|TRBV6-5|TRBD1
CATRVGQVNTEAFF
TGTGCCACCAGGGTGGGACAGGTGAACACTGAAGCTTTCTTT
>-|TRBJ2-2|TRBV7-9|TRBD2
CASSWGRAGTGELFF
TGTGCCAGCAGCTGGGGGAGGGCCGGCACCGGGGAGCTGTTTTTT
>-|TRBJ1-3|TRBV2|-
CASSGTPAGNTIYF
TGTGCCAGCAGTGGGACACCTGCTGGAAACACCATATATTTT
>-|TRBJ1-2|TRBV27|TRBD1
CASRTGQGPAGYTF
TGTGCCAGCAGGACCGGACAGGGCCCCGCTGGCTACACCTTC
>-|TRBJ1-2|TRBV4-3|-
CASSPEGRLNGYTF
TGCGCCAGCAGCCCCGAGGGGAGGTTGAATGGCTACACCTTC
>-|TRBJ1-6|TRBV30|TRBD1
CAWSLGTGSSPLHF
TGTGCCTGGAGTCTCGGGACAGGGTCGTCACCCCTCCACTTT
>-|TRBJ2-7|TRBV7-9|-
CSSSLSGVEQYF
TGTTCCAGCAGCCTATCAGGGGTCGAGCAGTACTTC
>-|TRBJ2-2|TRBV5-4|TRBD1
CASSKDRERTGELFF
TGTGCCAGCAGCAAGGACAGGGAAAGGACCGGGGAGCTGTTTTTT